The 25 T cell receptor beta chains below come from one sample, sequenced in a study of blood T cell repertoires in COVID-19. This table comes from immunoSEQ multiplex PCR, and its TCRdb copy is limited to in-frame clones, with some not included. The sample yields around 11,000 clones, about 85% seen once. Sequencing was carried out using peripheral blood. Every receptor here comes from a man between 25 and 39 years old with active or convalescent COVID-19.

This sequence joins TRBV7-9 and TRBJ2-2; tentative D call: TRBD1 (6 bases). The CDR3 consists of 14 residues. Trimming shortened V by 4 bases and J by 1 base, and 7 bases separated the two germline ends. The germline V gene has CDR1 SEHNR and CDR2 FQNEAQ (reference sequence). The CDR3 DNA follows: TGTGCCAGCAGCTGGACAGTGAACACCGGGGAGCTGTTTTTT. Residues: CASSWTVNTGELFF.

For the CDR3, the DNA is TGTGCCAGCAGTAATCCGGGAACAGATGGCTACACCTTC. Translating gives CASSNPGTDGYTF. V usage is TRBV6-5 and J usage is TRBJ1-2; D not certain. The V end lost 5 bases, the J end lost 6 bases, and 13 bases lay between the germline ends. CDR3 size: 13 residues. Germline V gene data show CDR1 as MNHEY and CDR2 as SVGAGI.

The chain combines TRBV11-2 with TRBJ2-7; 7 bases agree with TRBD1. The CDR3 extends over 13 amino acids. Germline V gene data show CDR1 as SGHAT and CDR2 as FQNNGV. The ends lost 7 bases at V and 1 base at J; junction bases unmatched: 4. This chain's CDR3 is CASTSGQSYEQYF. In DNA, the CDR3 is TGTGCCAGCACCTCGGGACAGTCCTACGAGCAGTACTTC.

This sequence joins TRBV5-8 and TRBJ1-3; D remains ambiguous. The CDR3 consists of 15 residues. Trimming removed 1 base from V and 0 bases from J, with 8 bases in between. CDR1 and CDR2 from the germline V gene are SGHTS and YDEGEE. The CDR3 region is CASSLNRDSGNTIYF. The CDR3 DNA sequence: TGTGCCAGCAGCTTGAACAGAGACTCTGGAAACACCATATATTTT.

V and J are TRBV14 and TRBJ1-6; no reliable D call. There are 12 residues in the CDR3. CDR1 SGHDN and CDR2 FVKESK come from the germline V gene. V was cut by 4 bases and J by 9 bases, with 7 bases left in between. In DNA form, the CDR3 reads TGTGCCAGCAGCCCCCACAGTTCACCCCTCCACTTT. It translates to CASSPHSSPLHF. The variable domain in full, with the rest retrieved from reference TRBV14 and TRBJ1-6, is EAGVTQFPSHSVIEKGQTVTLRCDPISGHDNLYWYRRVMGKEIKFLLHFVKESKQDESGMPNNRFLAERTGGTYSTLKVQPAELEDSGVYFCASSPHSSPLHFGNGTRLTVT.

The chain carries TRBV5-8 and TRBJ1-1; D might be TRBD1 (6 bases). This CDR3 has 15 amino acids. Germline CDR1 reads SGHTS; CDR2 reads YDEGEE. Trimming pared 3 bases from V and 5 bases from J, leaving 17 bases between. The CDR3 DNA sequence: TGTGCCAGCAGCTACGGGACATCGGGGTGGACTGAAGCTTTCTTT. Protein sequence: CASSYGTSGWTEAFF.

The chain carries TRBV27 and TRBJ2-2; the D is unclear. V was shortened by 3 bases and J by 4 bases, with 3 bases between the two germline ends. This CDR3 spans 12 amino acids. Germline CDR1 reads MNHEY; CDR2 reads SMNVEV (reference sequence). The DNA for the CDR3 is TGTGCCAGCAGTTTGCGCACCGGGGAGCTGTTTTTT. It is translated as CASSLRTGELFF.

The chain joins TRBV7-9 to TRBJ2-2; D may be TRBD2 (6 bases). Between the trimmed V and J ends, which lost 5 bases and 2 bases, there was a span of 15 bases. The CDR3 is 16 amino acids. Germline assignment: CDR1 SEHNR and CDR2 FQNEAQ (reference sequence). The chain's CDR3 is CASSTTRDSNTGELFF. CDR3 in DNA: TGTGCCAGCAGCACCACACGGGACTCTAACACCGGGGAGCTGTTTTTT. Variable domain in full (rest from reference TRBV7-9 and TRBJ2-2): DTGVSQNPRHKITKRGQNVTFRCDPISEHNRLYWYRQTLGQGPEFLTYFQNEAQLEKSRLLSDRFSAERPKGSFSTLEIQRTEQGDSAMYLCASSTTRDSNTGELFFGEGSRLTVL.

The J gene is TRBJ2-2, the V gene TRBV6-5; 8 bases match TRBD1. This CDR3 has 13 residues. Germline-derived CDR1 and CDR2 are MNHEY and SVGAGI. The ends lost 6 bases at V and 6 bases at J; junction bases unmatched: 3. DNA for the CDR3: TGTGCCAGCAGCAGGACAGGGCCCGGGGAGCTGTTTTTT. As protein: CASSRTGPGELFF.

This chain links TRBV19 with TRBJ1-1; D gene unclear. V lost 6 bases and J 0 bases, leaving 2 bases between the germline ends. The CDR3 is 11 amino acids. CDR1 is LNHDA, CDR2 SQIVND, per germline (reference sequence). CDR3 sequence (DNA): TGTGCCAGTAGCTTGAACACTGAAGCTTTCTTT. This translates into CASSLNTEAFF.

The chain links TRBV9 to TRBJ2-2; no definite D call. With 2 bases removed from V and 3 bases from J, the gap between germline ends came to 8 bases. Germline-derived CDR1 and CDR2 are SGDLS and YYNGEE. The CDR3 consists of 14 residues. CDR3 amino acids: CASSVLGYTGELFF. Here the CDR3 DNA reads TGTGCCAGCAGCGTGTTGGGCTACACCGGGGAGCTGTTTTTT.

The chain combines TRBV3-1 (or the pseudogene TRBV3-2) with TRBJ1-2; 7 bases map to TRBD1. The CDR3 covers 15 residues. Germline values: CDR1 LGHDT, CDR2 YNNKEL (reference sequence). V lost 4 bases, J lost 4 bases, and 9 bases stayed unmatched. This CDR3 is CASSPPGQLGYGYTF. The CDR3 DNA follows: TGTGCCAGCAGCCCACCGGGACAGTTGGGCTATGGCTACACCTTC.

V gene TRBV12-3 or TRBV12-4 combines with J gene TRBJ1-5, with no clear D. Trimming shortened V by 3 bases and J by 4 bases, and 7 bases separated the two germline ends. This CDR3 has 13 residues. CDR3 sequence reads: CASSLGRNQPQHF. The CDR3, as DNA: TGTGCCAGCAGTTTGGGGAGGAATCAGCCCCAGCATTTT.

The V gene is TRBV6-6, the J gene TRBJ2-3, with TRBD2 matching over 9 bases. V shed 2 bases and J 4 bases; nucleotides not matched to a gene: 7. This CDR3 contains 16 residues. CDR1 and CDR2 from the germline V gene are MNHNY and SVGAGI (reference sequence). This CDR3 is CASSYVGGGAADTQYF. CDR3 coding DNA: TGTGCCAGCAGTTACGTAGGCGGGGGGGCGGCAGATACGCAGTATTTT.

The chain has TRBV19 and TRBJ1-2; possibly TRBD1 for D (5 bases). Trimming removed 7 bases at V and 6 bases at J, with 27 bases between. Germline V CDR1 and CDR2: LNHDA, SQIVND (reference sequence). The CDR3 is made up of 17 amino acids. The CDR3 region is CASTIFGGEAVSDGYTF. As DNA, the CDR3 is TGTGCCAGTACCATCTTCGGGGGGGAGGCGGTTTCGGATGGCTACACCTTC.

The rearrangement joins TRBV10-3 to TRBJ2-5; the D is unclear. The CDR3 is 13 amino acids. The V gene lost 2 bases and the J gene lost 0 bases, with 4 bases spanning the gap. CDR1 and CDR2 (germline): ENHRY, SYGVKD. The CDR3 loop is CAISERDQETQYF. The CDR3 DNA is TGTGCCATCAGTGAGCGGGACCAAGAGACCCAGTACTTC.

The rearrangement links TRBV23-1 to TRBJ1-5, with a weak D call TRBD1 (5 bases). TRBV23-1 is flagged as an ORF with uncertain function. The V gene lost 6 bases and the J gene lost 0 bases, with 18 bases spanning the gap. This CDR3 region has 17 residues. The CDR3, as DNA: TGCGCCAGCAGCCTGGAGGGGACGGCCTATAGCAATCAGCCCCAGCATTTT. This sequence encodes CASSLEGTAYSNQPQHF.

This rearrangement joins TRBV18 to TRBJ2-7, with D possibly TRBD2 on 6 matching bases. Per the germline V gene, CDR1 is KGHSH and CDR2 is LQKENI. The V and J ends lost 5 bases and 0 bases respectively, with 14 bases between them. The length of the CDR3 is 15 residues. The CDR3 spells CASSSGQDYSYEQYF. The CDR3 DNA reads TGTGCCAGCTCAAGTGGGCAGGACTACTCCTACGAGCAGTACTTC.

The V gene is TRBV11-2, the J gene TRBJ1-4, with TRBD1 identical over 9 bases. Germline lookup yields CDR1 SGHAT and CDR2 FQNNGV. This CDR3 has 15 residues. The trim removed 8 bases at V and 7 bases at J, leaving 11 bases unmatched. The CDR3 DNA reads as TGTGCCAGCCGTCGACCGGGACAGGGTCGTGAAAAACTGTTTTTT. It is translated as CASRRPGQGREKLFF.

The V and J genes are TRBV18 and TRBJ1-3, with D possibly TRBD1 on 6 matching bases. Trimming removed 0 bases at V and 0 bases at J, with 15 bases between. Germline assignment: CDR1 KGHSH and CDR2 LQKENI. The CDR3 is made up of 18 amino acids. The CDR3 loop is CASSPPLLDSLSGNTIYF. CDR3 nucleotides: TGTGCCAGCTCACCACCCTTGTTGGACAGCCTCTCTGGAAACACCATATATTTT. Together with reference TRBV18 and TRBJ1-3, the CDR3 gives the full variable domain: NAGVMQNPRHLVRRRGQEARLRCSPMKGHSHVYWYRQLPEEGLKFMVYLQKENIIDESGMPKERFSAEFPKEGPSILRIQQVVRGDSAAYFCASSPPLLDSLSGNTIYFGEGSWLTVV.

The gene calls are TRBV27 and TRBJ1-2; D gene ambiguous. This CDR3 comprises 13 residues. In germline, CDR1 is MNHEY, CDR2 SMNVEV (reference sequence). V lost 4 bases, J lost 8 bases, and 14 bases lay in between. The CDR3 loop is CASSSVPRRGYTF. The CDR3 DNA follows: TGTGCCAGCAGTTCGGTCCCCAGGAGGGGCTACACCTTC.

This sequence joins TRBV11-2 and TRBJ1-2; 9 bases match TRBD1. With 0 bases clipped from V and 4 bases from J, the junction kept 9 bases outside the gene matches. The CDR3 is 17 residues long. In germline, CDR1 is SGHAT, CDR2 FQNNGV. For the CDR3, the DNA is TGTGCCAGCAGCTTAGATTCAGGACAGGGGATCGTCTATGGCTACACCTTC. Protein sequence: CASSLDSGQGIVYGYTF.

The chain carries TRBV5-6 and TRBJ1-2; TRBD1 matches 7 bases. Trimming took 0 bases from V and 2 from J; bases not matched to a gene: 7. Germline assignment: CDR1 SGHDT and CDR2 YYEEEE. The length of the CDR3 is 16 residues. CDR3 in amino acids: CASSLGPQGLNYGYTF. DNA for the CDR3: TGTGCCAGCAGCTTGGGCCCACAGGGGTTGAACTATGGCTACACCTTC.

This clone was counted between two and nine times. The junction shows a germline mismatch at one end, possibly a read error. V gene TRBV30 combines with J gene TRBJ1-1; D is undetermined. The CDR3 totals 12 residues. In germline, CDR1 is GTSNPN, CDR2 SVGIG (reference sequence). CDR3: CAVEQTNTEAFF. The CDR3 DNA reads as TGCGCTGTGGAACAGACGAACACTGAAGCTTTCTTT. The full variable domain, in which reference TRBV30 and TRBJ1-1 provide the parts outside the CDR3, is SQTIHQWPATLVQPVGSPLSLECTVEGTSNPNLYWYRQAAGRGLQLLFYSVGIGQISSEVPQNLSASRPQDRQFILSSKKLLLSDSGFYLCAVEQTNTEAFFGQGTRLTVV.

The J gene is TRBJ1-2, the V gene TRBV6-5; D might be TRBD1 (5 bases). This CDR3 contains 14 residues. Deletions cut 2 bases from V and 2 bases from J, with 9 bases between. Germline V lookup: CDR1 MNHEY, CDR2 SVGAGI. CDR3 bases: TGTGCCAGCAGTTACCAGGGACTCAACTATGGCTACACCTTC. It encodes CASSYQGLNYGYTF.